One and the same sample provided the 27 T cell receptor beta chains below, sequenced in a study of Graves' ophthalmopathy and Graves' hyperthyroidism. CDR3 regions of TCR beta were amplified from RNA transcripts. The authors performed first-round RT-PCR with HTBI primers and then a second-round multiplex PCR. TCRdb called the multiplex PCR reads again in MiXCR, with one record for every CDR3 protein. The sample includes 170,000 or so distinct CDR3 sequences, around 39% of them seen just once. Input material: peripheral blood. Receptors originate from a man aged 25-45 years with Graves' ophthalmopathy.

This clonotype was counted at least ten times. The chain employs TRBV12-3 or TRBV12-4 and TRBJ1-1, with D perhaps matching TRBD1 (5 bases). Between the trimmed V and J ends, which lost 6 bases and 0 bases, there was a span of 14 bases. The CDR3 sequence is 15 residues long. The CDR3 region is CASRQVSLMNTEAFF. The CDR3 nucleotides are TGTGCCAGCAGACAGGTCTCCCTCATGAACACTGAAGCTTTCTTT.

This clonotype was detected many times. The junction and the germline gene differ at one end; a read error may be behind it. V gene TRBV10-3 combines with J gene TRBJ1-2; 7 nucleotides agree with TRBD1. The CDR3 is made up of 15 amino acids. Germline CDR1 is ENHRY and CDR2 is SYGVKD. CDR3 in DNA: TGTGCCATCAGCGAGTCGACAGGGAATAACTATGGCTACACCTTC. The encoded protein is CAISESTGNNYGYTF.

This clonotype occurred many times. The V call is TRBV4-1, the J call TRBJ1-1, with a weak D call TRBD1 (5 bases). This CDR3 contains 16 residues. V was pared by 1 base and J by 2 bases, with 14 bases between. Germline V gives CDR1 MGHRA, CDR2 YSYEKL. The CDR3 region is CASSQVRGRGNTEAFF. CDR3 DNA: TGCGCCAGCAGCCAAGTAAGGGGACGGGGAAACACTGAAGCTTTCTTT.

This clonotype has a count of ten or more. V usage is TRBV30 and J usage is TRBJ1-1; 11 bases agree with TRBD1. V lost 5 bases, J lost 4 bases, and 6 bases stayed unmatched. Germline CDR1 GTSNPN, CDR2 SVGIG (reference sequence). The CDR3 loop spans 14 amino acids. The CDR3 spells CAWVDGTGGTEAFF. For the CDR3, the DNA is TGTGCCTGGGTCGACGGGACAGGGGGCACTGAAGCTTTCTTT.

The rearrangement uses TRBV27 and TRBJ2-5; D ambiguous. The CDR3 runs to 14 residues. The germline CDR1 and CDR2 sequences are MNHEY and SMNVEV (reference sequence). V was pared by 5 bases and J by 2 bases, with 12 bases between. This CDR3 is CASSPFARQETQYF. In DNA, the CDR3 is TGTGCCAGCAGTCCCTTTGCGAGGCAAGAGACCCAGTACTTC.

The V call is TRBV24-1, the J call TRBJ2-5; weak D call: TRBD1 (6 bases). Germline V CDR1 and CDR2: KGHDR, SFDVKD. V was cut by 5 bases and J by 5 bases, with 11 bases left in between. The CDR3 runs to 13 residues. CDR3 DNA: TGTGCCACCAGTGTGCACGGACAGGAGACCCAGTACTTC. Translation: CATSVHGQETQYF.

This clonotype was recorded many times. The CDR3 nucleotides read TGCAGTGCTACAGCCGGGACAGGGAACAATCAGCCCCAGCATTTT. It yields the protein CSATAGTGNNQPQHF. The chain carries TRBV20-1 and TRBJ1-5, with 9 bases matching TRBD1. Germline CDR1 reads DFQATT; CDR2 reads SNEGSKA (reference sequence). J lost 3 bases, V lost 4 bases, and 7 bases had no gene match. This CDR3 has 15 residues.

This clonotype appeared a few times. The genes are TRBV7-2 and TRBJ1-1; D possibly corresponds to TRBD1 (5 bases). The CDR3 contains 13 residues. V dropped 8 bases and J dropped 1 base, with 11 bases sitting between them. CDR1 and CDR2 (germline): SGHTA, FQGNSA. Here the CDR3 reads CASCNGGNTEAFF. The CDR3 nucleotides read TGTGCCAGCTGCAACGGGGGGAACACTGAAGCTTTCTTT.

The V and J genes are TRBV29-1 and TRBJ1-1, with 10 bases that match TRBD1. Germline V gene lookup returns CDR1 SQVTM and CDR2 ANQGSEA. The CDR3 loop spans 13 amino acids. The trim removed 4 bases at V and 4 bases at J, leaving 3 bases unmatched. CDR3 in amino acids: CSVGQGAVTEAFF. CDR3 nucleotides: TGCAGCGTTGGACAGGGGGCGGTCACTGAAGCTTTCTTT.

In this sample, this clonotype turned up many times. The gene calls are TRBV2 and TRBJ2-5; TRBD2 aligns across 11 bases. Germline V gene data show CDR1 as SNHLY and CDR2 as FYNNEI. The CDR3 runs to 14 residues. V lost 5 bases and J lost 4; bases outside the gene matches: 3. CDR3 loop: CASSPGTSGETQYF. The CDR3, as DNA: TGTGCCAGCAGTCCCGGGACTAGCGGAGAGACCCAGTACTTC.

This clonotype was recorded many times. It is likely a read error, because the conserved phenylalanine at the end of the CDR3 is missing. This rearrangement joins TRBV28 to TRBJ1-5, with TRBD1 as a possible D gene (5 bases). Trimming removed 8 bases at V and 0 bases at J, with 11 bases between. The CDR3 contains 14 residues. Looked up from germline, CDR1 is MDHEN and CDR2 is SYDVKM. CDR3 region: CASSPTVSNQPQHC. CDR3 in DNA: TGTGCCAGCTCTCCGACAGTTAGCAATCAGCCCCAGCATTGT.

This clonotype was seen ten or more times. V and J are TRBV20-1 and TRBJ1-1, with 9 bases aligning to TRBD1. The CDR3 runs to 14 residues. The germline gives CDR1 DFQATT, CDR2 SNEGSKA (reference sequence). V shed 6 bases and J 1 base; nucleotides not matched to a gene: 6. CDR3 DNA: TGCAGTGCGGCACAGGGGGCCCCGAACACTGAAGCTTTCTTT. This translates into CSAAQGAPNTEAFF.

This clonotype was counted only a few times. The chain joins TRBV6-2 or TRBV6-3 to TRBJ2-7; D perhaps matches TRBD2 (5 bases). V lost 6 bases, J lost 4 bases, and 13 bases lay in between. CDR1 is MNHEY and CDR2 is SVGEGT in the germline V gene. This CDR3 has 13 amino acids. The CDR3, as DNA: TGTGCCAGCAGCGGTAGGGAGTGGTACGAGCAGTACTTC. Its protein product is CASSGREWYEQYF.

The sample holds many counts of this clonotype. V usage is TRBV6-2 or TRBV6-3 and J usage is TRBJ2-2; TRBD2 matches 7 bases. V was clipped by 3 bases and J by 1 base; unmatched bases: 14. CDR1 MNHEY and CDR2 SVGEGT come from the germline V gene. The CDR3 contains 19 residues. CDR3 amino acids: CASSYHGGRAPRNTGELFF. The CDR3 DNA follows: TGTGCCAGCAGTTATCATGGTGGGAGGGCGCCTAGGAACACCGGGGAGCTGTTTTTT.

This clonotype was observed many times. The chain links TRBV6-5 to TRBJ1-1; a possible D gene is TRBD1 (5 bases). Deletions cut 4 bases from V and 11 bases from J, with 17 bases between. From germline, CDR1 is MNHEY and CDR2 SVGAGI. The length of the CDR3 is 13 residues. DNA for the CDR3: TGTGCCAGCAGTTCCGAGGACTGGGGGAGGGCTTTCTTT. It translates to CASSSEDWGRAFF.

This clonotype was detected many times. The chain uses TRBV27 and TRBJ1-5; 8 positions match TRBD1. This CDR3 has 14 amino acids. V was clipped by 7 bases and J by 2 bases; unmatched bases: 4. CDR1 is MNHEY, CDR2 SMNVEV, per germline (reference sequence). The CDR3 DNA reads TGTGCCAGCAAGGACAGGGTGGGCAATCAGCCCCAGCATTTT. Translating it yields CASKDRVGNQPQHF.

The table lists this clonotype with many counts. The J gene is TRBJ2-7, the V gene TRBV6-5; 7 positions match TRBD1. From germline, CDR1 is MNHEY and CDR2 SVGAGI. This CDR3 spans 14 amino acids. Trimming removed 6 bases from V and 2 bases from J; junction bases left unmatched: 7. Here the CDR3 reads CASRVRTGTYEQYF. Here the CDR3 DNA reads TGTGCCAGCAGAGTGAGGACAGGAACCTACGAGCAGTACTTC.

This chain links TRBV11-3 with TRBJ2-5; D might be TRBD2 (6 bases). Trimming left V 5 bases short and J 4 bases short, with 20 bases between. CDR1 and CDR2 from the germline V gene are SGHNT and YENEEA. The CDR3 spans 16 residues. This chain's CDR3 is CASSPPGLGARETQYF. The CDR3 DNA sequence: TGTGCCAGCAGCCCACCGGGACTCGGAGCCCGAGAGACCCAGTACTTC.

This clonotype was observed at least ten times. The rearrangement joins TRBV20-1 to TRBJ1-5, with TRBD1 as a possible D gene (5 bases). The V gene lost 6 bases and the J gene lost 5 bases, with 23 bases spanning the gap. The CDR3 contains 16 residues. Germline CDR1 is DFQATT and CDR2 is SNEGSKA (reference sequence). In DNA, the CDR3 is TGCAGTGCCCGAGGGAGGGGCCCCGGAGTAGATCAGCCCCAGCATTTT. It codes for CSARGRGPGVDQPQHF.

Many counts were recorded for this clonotype. The chain is built from TRBV19 and TRBJ1-2, with TRBD1 identical over 7 bases. The CDR3 sequence is 15 residues long. CDR1 and CDR2 from the germline V gene are LNHDA and SQIVND (reference sequence). Losses at the gene ends were 6 bases for V and 6 bases for J; bases not matched to a gene: 13. The CDR3 is CASSSDRVGFNGYTF. The CDR3 nucleotides are TGTGCCAGTAGCTCAGACAGGGTCGGTTTCAATGGCTACACCTTC. Combining the CDR3 with reference TRBV19 and TRBJ1-2 gives the whole variable domain DGGITQSPKYLFRKEGQNVTLSCEQNLNHDAMYWYRQDPGQGLRLIYYSQIVNDFQKGDIAEGYSVSREKKESFPLTVTSAQKNPTAFYLCASSSDRVGFNGYTFGSGTRLTVV.

This clonotype was recorded at least ten times. The chain has TRBV6-5 and TRBJ1-2; the match to TRBD1 covers 7 bases. This CDR3 region has 14 residues. V trimming: 5 bases; J trimming: 4 bases; junction bases outside the gene matches: 7. Germline lookup yields CDR1 MNHEY and CDR2 SVGAGI. The CDR3, as DNA: TGTGCCAGCAGTCACCGGGACAGAGGCTATGGCTACACCTTC. This codes for CASSHRDRGYGYTF.

In its sample, this clonotype was seen many times. The chain links TRBV29-1 to TRBJ1-2; D is unresolved. The CDR3 spans 14 residues. Germline lookup yields CDR1 SQVTM and CDR2 ANQGSEA. V was trimmed by 3 bases and J by 4 bases, leaving 15 bases between them. CDR3 in amino acids: CSVESGLVGYGYTF. In nucleotides, the CDR3 is TGCAGCGTTGAGTCAGGTCTAGTGGGCTATGGCTACACCTTC.

This clonotype was seen many times. Here the CDR3 DNA reads TGCAGTGCTAGAGATCAGGAGACTAGCGGGAGCAGCCCCGAGCAGTACTTC. This sequence encodes CSARDQETSGSSPEQYF. This chain joins TRBV20-1 and TRBJ2-7, with 12 positions matching TRBD2. Trimming took 0 bases from V and 6 from J; bases not matched to a gene: 12. This CDR3 is built from 17 residues. The germline gives CDR1 DFQATT, CDR2 SNEGSKA (reference sequence).

This clonotype was recorded many times. The V gene is TRBV20-1, the J gene TRBJ2-7; tentatively, D is TRBD2 (6 bases). CDR1 is DFQATT and CDR2 is SNEGSKA in the germline V gene (reference sequence). This CDR3 has 13 residues. V was clipped by 5 bases and J by 2 bases, with 13 bases between them. CDR3 in amino acids: CSAEIAEPYEQYF. The CDR3 DNA reads as TGCAGTGCTGAAATAGCGGAGCCCTACGAGCAGTACTTC.

This clonotype was counted at least ten times. The V gene is TRBV18, the J gene TRBJ1-2; 8 bases align to TRBD1. The CDR3 length is 14 residues. Germline lookup yields CDR1 KGHSH and CDR2 LQKENI. The V segment lost 5 bases and the J segment 3 bases; nucleotides outside the gene matches: 5. CDR3 DNA: TGTGCCAGCTCAGCCCTACAGGGGGACTATGGCTACACCTTC. This translates into CASSALQGDYGYTF.

This clonotype was detected ten times or more. V usage is TRBV7-2 and J usage is TRBJ2-5; D is unresolved. CDR1 is SGHTA and CDR2 is FQGNSA in the germline V gene. The CDR3 spans 12 residues. V was cut by 5 bases and J by 5 bases, with 9 bases left in between. CDR3 nucleotides: TGTGCCAGCAGCGCCGAAAGGGAGACCCAGTACTTC. Protein product: CASSAERETQYF.

V and J are TRBV28 and TRBJ1-2; perhaps TRBD1 as D (5 bases). V lost 8 bases to trimming and J lost 5 bases, with 18 bases between them. This CDR3 is built from 14 residues. Germline CDR1 reads MDHEN; CDR2 reads SYDVKM. For the CDR3, the DNA is TGTGCCAGCCAAGTAGACGGGACGCTGTATGGCTACACCTTC. Residues: CASQVDGTLYGYTF.